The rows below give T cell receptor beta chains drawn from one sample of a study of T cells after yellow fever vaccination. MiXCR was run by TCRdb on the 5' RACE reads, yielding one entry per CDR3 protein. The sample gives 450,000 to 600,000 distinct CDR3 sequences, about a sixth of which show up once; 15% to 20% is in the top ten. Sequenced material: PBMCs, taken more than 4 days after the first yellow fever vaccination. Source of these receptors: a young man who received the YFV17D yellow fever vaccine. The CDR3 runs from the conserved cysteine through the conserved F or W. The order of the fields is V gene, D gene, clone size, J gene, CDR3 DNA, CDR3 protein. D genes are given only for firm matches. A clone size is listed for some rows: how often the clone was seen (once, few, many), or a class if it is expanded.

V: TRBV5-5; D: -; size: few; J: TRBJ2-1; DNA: TGTGCCAGCAGCCCGGACGGGGGGCGCTCCTACAATGAGCAGTTCTTC; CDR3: CASSPDGGRSYNEQFF
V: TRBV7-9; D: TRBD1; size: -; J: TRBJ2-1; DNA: TGTGCCAGCAGCTCAGACGGACAGGGGGAGTTCTTC; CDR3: CASSSDGQGEFF
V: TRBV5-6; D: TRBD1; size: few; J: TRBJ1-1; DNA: TGTGCCAGCAGCTACGACAGGGAGGAAAAATTGATGTGGACTGAAGCTTTCTTT; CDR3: CASSYDREEKLMWTEAFF
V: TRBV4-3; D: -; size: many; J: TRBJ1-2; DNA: TGCGCCAGCAGCCAAGAGTGGGGGGTTAACTATGGCTACACCTTC; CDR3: CASSQEWGVNYGYTF
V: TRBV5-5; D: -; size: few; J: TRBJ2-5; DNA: TGTGCCAGCAGCTTTACTACAGGGCCAGAGACCCAGTACTTC; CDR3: CASSFTTGPETQYF
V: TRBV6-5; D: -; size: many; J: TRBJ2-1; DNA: TGTGCCAGCAGTTACGAGACGGGAAGCTCCTACAATGAGCAGTTCTTC; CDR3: CASSYETGSSYNEQFF
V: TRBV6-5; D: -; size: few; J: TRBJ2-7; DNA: TGTGCCAGCAGTTACTCAGGAGGCTCCGGGGGCTACGAGCAGTACTTC; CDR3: CASSYSGGSGGYEQYF
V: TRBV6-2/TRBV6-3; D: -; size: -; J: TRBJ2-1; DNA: TGTGCCAGCAGTTACAGCAGTTTGTACGAGCAGTTCTTC; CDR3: CASSYSSLYEQFF
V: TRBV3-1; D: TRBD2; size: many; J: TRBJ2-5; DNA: TGTGCCAGCAGCGCGACTAGCCGGGAGACCCAGTACTTC; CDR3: CASSATSRETQYF
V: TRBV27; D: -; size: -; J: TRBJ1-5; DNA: TGTGCCAGCAGTTTATCAGGGAGTAGCAATCAGCCCCAGCATTTT; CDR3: CASSLSGSSNQPQHF
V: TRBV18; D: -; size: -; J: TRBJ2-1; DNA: TGTGCCAGCTCATCCCCCCGAGCGACGCGGCTAAATGAGCAGTTCTTC; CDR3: CASSSPRATRLNEQFF
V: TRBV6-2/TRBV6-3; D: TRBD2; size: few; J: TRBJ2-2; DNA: TGTGCCAGCAGTTACCTTCGTCTAGCGGGATATACCGGGGAGCTGTTTTTT; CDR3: CASSYLRLAGYTGELFF
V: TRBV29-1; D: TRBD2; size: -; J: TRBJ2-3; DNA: TGCAGCGTTGAAGAGAAGATCGGACTAGCGGGGGGGCCCCCAGATACGCAGTATTTT; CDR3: CSVEEKIGLAGGPPDTQYF
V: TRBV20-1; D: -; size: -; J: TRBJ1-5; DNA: TGCAGTGCCGGACAGAATCAGCCCCAGCATTTT; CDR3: CSAGQNQPQHF
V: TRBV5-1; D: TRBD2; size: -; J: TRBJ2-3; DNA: TGCGCCAGCAGCTTGTTGGAGCGGGGGGGCCCAGATACGCAGTATTTT; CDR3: CASSLLERGGPDTQYF
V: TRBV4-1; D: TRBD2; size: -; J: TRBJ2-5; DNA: TGCGCCAGCAGCCAGACGGGACTAGCGGGGCAAGAGACCCAGTACTTC; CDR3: CASSQTGLAGQETQYF
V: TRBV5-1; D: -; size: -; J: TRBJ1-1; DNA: TGCGCCAGCAGCGTTAACGGGGACACTGAAGCTTTCTTT; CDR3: CASSVNGDTEAFF
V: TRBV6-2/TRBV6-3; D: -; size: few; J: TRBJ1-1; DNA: TGTGCCAGCAGTTACTCGGGGGCCTTGAACACTGAAGCTTTCTTT; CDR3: CASSYSGALNTEAFF
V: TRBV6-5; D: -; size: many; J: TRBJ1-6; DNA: TGTGCCACCCGGGCGTATAATTCACCCCTCCACTTT; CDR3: CATRAYNSPLHF
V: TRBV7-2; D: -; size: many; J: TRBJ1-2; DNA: TGTGCCAGCAGCTTGGCACGTGATGGCTACACCTTC; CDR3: CASSLARDGYTF
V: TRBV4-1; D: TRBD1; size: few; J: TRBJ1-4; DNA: TGCGCCAGCAGCCAAGCTACAGGGGACGAAAAACTGTTTTTT; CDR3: CASSQATGDEKLFF
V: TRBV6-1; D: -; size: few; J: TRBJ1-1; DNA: TGTGCCAGCAGTCCCGGACGGTTCCCCGAAGCTTTCTTT; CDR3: CASSPGRFPEAFF
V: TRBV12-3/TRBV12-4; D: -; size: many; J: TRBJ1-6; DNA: TGTGCCAGCAGTTTGGAGGGAGGTTCACCCCTCCACTTT; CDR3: CASSLEGGSPLHF
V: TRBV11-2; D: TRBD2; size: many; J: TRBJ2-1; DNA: TGTGCCAGCAGCCCCCTAGCGGGGGTCTACAATGAGCAGTTCTTC; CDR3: CASSPLAGVYNEQFF
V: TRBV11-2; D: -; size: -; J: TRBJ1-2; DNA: TGTGCCAGCAGCTTACTCTCTATGCCGCGCTATGGCTACACCTTC; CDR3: CASSLLSMPRYGYTF
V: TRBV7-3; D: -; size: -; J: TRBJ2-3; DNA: TGTGCCAGCAGCTTAACTGGAGGCATTGGCGATACGCAGTATTTT; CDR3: CASSLTGGIGDTQYF
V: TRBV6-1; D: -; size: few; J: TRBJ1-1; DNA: TGTGCCAGCAGGGGGTCCGCCGGCAGACCCACTGAAGCTTTCTTT; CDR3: CASRGSAGRPTEAFF
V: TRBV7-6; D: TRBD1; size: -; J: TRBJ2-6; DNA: TGTGCCAGCAGCTCTCCCCGGGGACAGGGGGTTCCAGGGGCCAACGTCCTGACTTTC; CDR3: CASSSPRGQGVPGANVLTF
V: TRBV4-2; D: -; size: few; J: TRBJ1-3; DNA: TGTGCCAGCAGCCAAGGGGTCAGAAACACCATATATTTT; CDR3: CASSQGVRNTIYF
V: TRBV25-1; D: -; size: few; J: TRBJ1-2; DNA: TGTGCCAGCAGTGAATGGTTAGGGATGGATTCTAACTATGGCTACACCTTC; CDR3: CASSEWLGMDSNYGYTF
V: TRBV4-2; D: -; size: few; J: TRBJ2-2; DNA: TGTGCCAGCAGCGAGGTGGGGGTTGTGGACACCGGGGAGCTGTTTTTT; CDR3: CASSEVGVVDTGELFF
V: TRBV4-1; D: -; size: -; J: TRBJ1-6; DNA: TGCGCCAGCAGCCAAGGATTTGGACTGGGATCACCCCTCCACTTT; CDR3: CASSQGFGLGSPLHF
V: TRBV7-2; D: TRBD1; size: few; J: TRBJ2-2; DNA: TGTGCCAGCTCGACAGGGGGCGGTGATACCGGGGAGCTGTTTTTT; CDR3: CASSTGGGDTGELFF
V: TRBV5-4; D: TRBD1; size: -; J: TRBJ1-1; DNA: TGTGCCAGCAGCTTGGCCGGACGGGACAGGGCTTTCTTT; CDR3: CASSLAGRDRAFF
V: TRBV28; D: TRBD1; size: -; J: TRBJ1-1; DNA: TGTGCCAGCAGTTTAATCGAACAGGGGGGGACTGAAGCTTTCTTT; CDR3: CASSLIEQGGTEAFF
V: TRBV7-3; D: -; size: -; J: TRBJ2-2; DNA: TGTGCCAGCCAGGTGGGAGGCACCGGGGAGCTGTTTTTT; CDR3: CASQVGGTGELFF
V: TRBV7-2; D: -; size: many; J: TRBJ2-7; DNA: TGTGCCAGCAGCCCTCCGGGCTACGAGCAGTACTTC; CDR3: CASSPPGYEQYF
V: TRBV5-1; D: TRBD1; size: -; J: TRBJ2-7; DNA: TGCGCCAGCAGCGCGGGACAGGTTATCTACGAGCAGTACTTC; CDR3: CASSAGQVIYEQYF
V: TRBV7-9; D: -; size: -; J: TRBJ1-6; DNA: TGTGCCAGCAGCTCCGGCGGGACACCCCGAGGACCCCTCCACTTT; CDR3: CASSSGGTPRGPLHF